Listed here are 23 T cell receptor beta chains from one sample, sequenced in a study of cytomegalovirus exposure and HLA in healthy donors. PCR primers comprised 60 Vbeta and 13 Jbeta primers. Here immunoSEQ multiplex PCR was the method, and the copy in TCRdb shows in-frame clones only, minus some. The profile shows roughly 190,000 clones, 87% of them singletons. The sample was PBMCs. The receptors here all came from a boy aged 2 to 10 in good health and CMV-seronegative.

The chain is built from TRBV30 and TRBJ2-7; TRBD1 matches 9 bases. The CDR3 loop spans 14 amino acids. Germline V gene data show CDR1 as GTSNPN and CDR2 as SVGIG (reference sequence). V gave up 1 base and J gave up 3 bases; unmatched junction bases: 4. The DNA for the CDR3 is TGTGCCTGGAGTGCTCCGGACAGGGGCTACGAGCAGTACTTC. It translates to CAWSAPDRGYEQYF.

The chain combines TRBV28 with TRBJ1-6, with 12 bases identical to TRBD1. V was pared by 4 bases and J by 7 bases, with 11 bases of the junction left unmatched. The CDR3 is 18 amino acids. CDR1 and CDR2 (germline): MDHEN, SYDVKM. The CDR3 reads CASSWVQGQGAQNSPLHF. For the CDR3, the DNA is TGTGCCAGCAGTTGGGTGCAGGGACAGGGGGCTCAAAATTCACCCCTCCACTTT. Based on the CDR3 plus reference TRBV28 and TRBJ1-6, the full variable domain is DVKVTQSSRYLVKRTGEKVFLECVQDMDHENMFWYRQDPGLGLRLIYFSYDVKMKEKGDIPEGYSVSREKKERFSLILESASTNQTSMYLCASSWVQGQGAQNSPLHFGNGTRLTVT.

The J gene is TRBJ1-5, the V gene TRBV5-1; 9 bases are shared with TRBD1. From germline, CDR1 is SGHRS and CDR2 YFSETQ. The CDR3 has 15 residues. The V gene end was trimmed by 1 base and the J gene end by 4 bases; junction bases not matched to a gene: 3. This CDR3 is CASSLQGTGNQPQHF. For the CDR3, the DNA is TGCGCCAGCAGCTTGCAAGGGACAGGGAATCAGCCCCAGCATTTT.

V usage is TRBV21-1 and J usage is TRBJ2-3; the table's D call, TRBD1, has no DNA check behind it. TRBV21-1 is a pseudogene. This CDR3 comprises 12 residues. The CDR3 reads CARKGVSDTQYF. The CDR3 nucleotides read TGTGCCAGAAAGGGGGTTTCGGATACGCAGTATTTT.

CDR3 amino acids: CAWKAGTSTDTQYF. For the CDR3, the DNA is TGTGCCTGGAAAGCGGGAACTAGCACAGATACGCAGTATTTT. The chain employs TRBV30 and TRBJ2-3; 7 nucleotides line up with TRBD2. The V gene end was trimmed by 4 bases and the J gene end by 0 bases; junction bases not matched to a gene: 4. From germline, CDR1 is GTSNPN and CDR2 SVGIG (reference sequence). The CDR3 consists of 14 residues.

The chain has TRBV28 and TRBJ1-1; D uncertain. The germline V and J ends were trimmed by 6 bases and 0 bases, with 11 bases remaining between them. This CDR3 spans 14 amino acids. CDR1 is MDHEN, CDR2 SYDVKM, per germline. Written as DNA, the CDR3 is TGTGCCAGCAGCCACGGACTGCTGAACACTGAAGCTTTCTTT. This sequence encodes CASSHGLLNTEAFF.

The rearrangement joins TRBV2 to TRBJ2-7; perhaps TRBD1 as D (6 bases). V lost 6 bases and J 1 base, leaving 13 bases between the germline ends. CDR3 size: 14 residues. Germline assignment: CDR1 SNHLY and CDR2 FYNNEI. In DNA, the CDR3 is TGTGCCAGCAGACTACAGGGTAGTTCCTACGAGCAGTACTTC. It specifies CASRLQGSSYEQYF.

CDR3 nucleotides: TGTGCCAGCAGCCTGGTCGGCACCGGGGAGCTGTTTTTT. This translates into CASSLVGTGELFF. This chain joins TRBV11-3 and TRBJ2-2, with unresolved D. This CDR3 is built from 13 residues. CDR1 and CDR2 from the germline V gene are SGHNT and YENEEA. V lost 5 bases, J lost 4 bases, and 8 bases lay in between.

This clone has just a few counts. The chain has TRBV19 and TRBJ1-2; 9 nucleotides agree with TRBD1. J lost 6 bases, V lost 3 bases, and 5 bases had no gene match. CDR1 is LNHDA and CDR2 is SQIVND in the germline V gene (reference sequence). This CDR3 is 14 amino acids long. As DNA, the CDR3 is TGTGCCAGTAGTATCAGGGGGACAGGGCATGGCTACACCTTC. Translated, it gives CASSIRGTGHGYTF.

The chain carries TRBV10-2 and TRBJ1-5, with 7 bases identical to TRBD1. The CDR3 extends over 13 amino acids. CDR1 is WSHSY and CDR2 is SAAADI in the germline V gene. The V gene end was trimmed by 6 bases and the J gene end by 5 bases; junction bases not matched to a gene: 4. CDR3 DNA sequence: TGCGCCAGCAGGGGGACAGCTGATCAGCCCCAGCATTTT. Translating it yields CASRGTADQPQHF.

The chain combines TRBV19 with TRBJ1-5; D unclear. The CDR3 covers 13 residues. Germline V lookup: CDR1 LNHDA, CDR2 SQIVND (reference sequence). Trimming left V 10 bases short and J 4 bases short, with 14 bases between. The CDR3 region is CATSSVPNQPQHF. Here the CDR3 DNA reads TGTGCCACAAGTAGTGTGCCAAATCAGCCCCAGCATTTT. The variable domain in full, with the rest retrieved from reference TRBV19 and TRBJ1-5, is DGGITQSPKYLFRKEGQNVTLSCEQNLNHDAMYWYRQDPGQGLRLIYYSQIVNDFQKGDIAEGYSVSREKKESFPLTVTSAQKNPTAFYLCATSSVPNQPQHFGDGTRLSIL.

The chain links TRBV6-5 to TRBJ1-6; 10 nucleotides line up with TRBD1. J was trimmed by 10 bases and V by 5 bases; bases with no gene match: 8. There are 15 residues in the CDR3. Germline V gene data show CDR1 as MNHEY and CDR2 as SVGAGI. As DNA, the CDR3 is TGTGCCAGCAGTACGACAGGGGGCGGCAGGTCACCCCTCCACTTT. As protein: CASSTTGGGRSPLHF.

The rearrangement uses TRBV15 and TRBJ2-5; TRBD2 agrees at 9 bases. The trim removed 3 bases at V and 5 bases at J, leaving 4 bases unmatched. CDR1 is LNHNV, CDR2 YYDKDF, per germline (reference sequence). The CDR3 sequence is 14 residues long. The DNA of the CDR3 is TGTGCCACCAGCAGGGGGACTAGCAAGGAGACCCAGTACTTC. As protein: CATSRGTSKETQYF.

The genes are TRBV27 and TRBJ2-1; weak D call: TRBD2 (6 bases). This CDR3 has 16 residues. Between the trimmed V and J ends, which lost 5 bases and 2 bases, there was a span of 16 bases. CDR1 is MNHEY and CDR2 is SMNVEV in the germline V gene (reference sequence). The CDR3 here is CASSGGTRKTYNEQFF. CDR3 DNA sequence: TGTGCCAGCAGTGGCGGGACTCGAAAGACCTACAATGAGCAGTTCTTC.

V and J are TRBV19 and TRBJ1-2, with 8 nucleotides matching TRBD1. CDR3 length equals 13 residues. Per the germline V gene, CDR1 is LNHDA and CDR2 is SQIVND (reference sequence). The V and J ends lost 8 bases and 6 bases, in that order; junction bases with no gene match: 8. In nucleotides, the CDR3 is TGTGCCAGTCTCTCAGGGGGCGTCCATGGCTACACCTTC. Protein product: CASLSGGVHGYTF.

The chain is built from TRBV27 and TRBJ1-6; tentative D call: TRBD1 (6 bases). The length of the CDR3 is 15 residues. Germline V gene data show CDR1 as MNHEY and CDR2 as SMNVEV (reference sequence). Trimming stripped 8 bases from V and 7 bases from J, with 18 bases between. The CDR3 protein is CASAQSNTGNSPLHF. CDR3 in DNA: TGTGCCAGCGCGCAATCTAACACAGGGAATTCACCCCTCCACTTT.

The chain has TRBV5-4 and TRBJ2-7; D not certain. The CDR3 runs to 14 residues. V was trimmed by 0 bases and J by 3 bases, leaving 10 bases between them. Germline V CDR1 and CDR2: SGHNT, YYREEE (reference sequence). CDR3 sequence (DNA): TGTGCCAGCAGCTTGGAAGGCGCAGGCTACGAGCAGTACTTC. This sequence encodes CASSLEGAGYEQYF.

In its sample, this clone was seen once. The rearrangement joins TRBV4-1 to TRBJ1-1; tentatively, D is TRBD1 (5 bases). CDR1 MGHRA and CDR2 YSYEKL come from the germline V gene. V lost 0 bases and J 5 bases, leaving 16 bases between the germline ends. The CDR3 is made up of 16 amino acids. The CDR3 nucleotides read TGCGCCAGCAGCCAAGATGGTGGGGGGATGGGAACTGAAGCTTTCTTT. This encodes CASSQDGGGMGTEAFF.

This chain connects TRBV25-1 to TRBJ2-5; possibly TRBD2 for D (6 bases). Near its end, the DNA agrees better with TRBJ2-7, so the J call may be wrong. There are 13 residues in the CDR3. CDR1 and CDR2 from the germline V gene are MGHDK and SYGVNS. CDR3: CASSASDGYEQYF. CDR3 DNA: TGTGCCAGCAGCGCTAGCGACGGTTACGAGCAGTACTTC.

The chain combines TRBV29-1 with TRBJ2-7; a weak D match, TRBD1 (7 bases). Germline loops: CDR1 SQVTM, CDR2 ANQGSEA. CDR3 length equals 13 residues. Trimming removed 5 bases at V and 5 bases at J, with 16 bases between. CDR3 protein: CSVRNRGGDEQYF. The CDR3 DNA reads TGCAGCGTTAGAAACAGGGGAGGCGACGAGCAGTACTTC.

The chain carries TRBV19 and TRBJ2-3; a weak D match, TRBD2 (6 bases). Germline V gene data show CDR1 as LNHDA and CDR2 as SQIVND (reference sequence). Deletions cut 0 bases from V and 6 bases from J, with 19 bases between. The CDR3 length is 17 residues. The CDR3, as DNA: TGTGCCAGTAGTATAGATCCTCCTAGCGTCCCATCCGATACGCAGTATTTT. It is translated as CASSIDPPSVPSDTQYF.

V is TRBV6-1 and J is TRBJ1-1; D remains unclear. The germline V gene encodes CDR1 MNHNS and CDR2 SASEGT. Trimming took off 5 bases at V and 8 bases at J, with 18 bases between the two ends. CDR3 length: 14 residues. The CDR3 DNA reads TGTGCCAGCAGTTCGGTCAGGTCCTCCCACGAAGCTTTCTTT. Protein: CASSSVRSSHEAFF.

The genes are TRBV9 and TRBJ1-2; 8 nucleotides align to TRBD1. The J segment lost 3 bases and the V segment lost 1 base, leaving 2 bases of the junction unmatched. CDR1 is SGDLS and CDR2 is YYNGEE in the germline V gene. The CDR3 is 14 amino acids. The CDR3 sequence: CASSVMDRDYGYTF. CDR3 nucleotide sequence: TGTGCCAGCAGCGTAATGGACAGGGACTATGGCTACACCTTC. Based on the CDR3 plus reference TRBV9 and TRBJ1-2, the full variable domain is DSGVTQTPKHLITATGQRVTLRCSPRSGDLSVYWYQQSLDQGLQFLIQYYNGEERAKGNILERFSAQQFPDLHSELNLSSLELGDSALYFCASSVMDRDYGYTFGSGTRLTVV.